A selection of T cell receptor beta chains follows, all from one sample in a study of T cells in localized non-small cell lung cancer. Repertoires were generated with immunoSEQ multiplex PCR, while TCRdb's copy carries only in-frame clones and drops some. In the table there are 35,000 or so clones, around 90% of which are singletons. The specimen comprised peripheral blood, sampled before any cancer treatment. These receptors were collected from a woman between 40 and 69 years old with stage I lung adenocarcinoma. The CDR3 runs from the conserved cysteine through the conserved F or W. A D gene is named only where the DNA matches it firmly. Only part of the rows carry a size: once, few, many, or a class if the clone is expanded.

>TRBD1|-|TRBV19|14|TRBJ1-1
TGTGCCAGTAGGGCTAGGGGGCCTGGCACTGAAGCTTTCTTT
CASRARGPGTEAFF
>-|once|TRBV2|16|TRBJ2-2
TGTGCCAGCAGGGGTCAGGGTACCGTCGGGACCGGGGAGCTGTTTTTT
CASRGQGTVGTGELFF
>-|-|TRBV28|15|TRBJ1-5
TGTGCCAGCAGCCCCAGGTACAGGGTGAATCAGCCCCAGCATTTT
CASSPRYRVNQPQHF
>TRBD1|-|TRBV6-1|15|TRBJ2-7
TGTGCCAGCATCGAGGGACAGGGACTCAAGTACGAGCAGTACTTC
CASIEGQGLKYEQYF
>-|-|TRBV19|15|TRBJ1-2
TGTGCCAGTAGTATAGGTCCGGGATTGAACTATGGCTACACCTTC
CASSIGPGLNYGYTF
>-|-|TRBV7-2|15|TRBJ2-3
TGTGCCAGCAGCGATCCGGGACGTCGCACAGATACGCAGTATTTT
CASSDPGRRTDTQYF
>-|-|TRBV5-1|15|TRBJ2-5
TGCGCCAGCAGCTTGGCAGGGGCCCAAGGGGAGACCCAGTACTTC
CASSLAGAQGETQYF
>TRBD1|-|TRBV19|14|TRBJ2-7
TGTGCCAGTAGGGGACAGGACCATTCCTACGAGCAGTACTTC
CASRGQDHSYEQYF
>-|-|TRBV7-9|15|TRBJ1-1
TGTGCCAGCAGCCCAAGGCGGGGGGGCGTTATCCAAGCTTTCTTT
CASSPRRGGVIQAFF
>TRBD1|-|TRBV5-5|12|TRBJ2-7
TGTGCCAGCAGCACGGACAGGATGAAGCAGTACTTC
CASSTDRMKQYF